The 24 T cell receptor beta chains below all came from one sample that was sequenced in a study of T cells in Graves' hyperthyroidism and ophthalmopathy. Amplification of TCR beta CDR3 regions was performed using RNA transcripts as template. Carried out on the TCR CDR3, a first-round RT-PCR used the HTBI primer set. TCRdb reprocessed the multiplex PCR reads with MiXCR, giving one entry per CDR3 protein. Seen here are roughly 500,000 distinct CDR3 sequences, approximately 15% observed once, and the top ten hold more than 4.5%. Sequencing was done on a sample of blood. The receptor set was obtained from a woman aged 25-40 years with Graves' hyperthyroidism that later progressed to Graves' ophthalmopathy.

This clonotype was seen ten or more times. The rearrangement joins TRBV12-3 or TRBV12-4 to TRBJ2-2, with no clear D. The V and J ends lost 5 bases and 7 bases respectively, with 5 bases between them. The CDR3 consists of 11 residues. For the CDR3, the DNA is TGTGCCAGCAGTCGGGTCGGGGAGCTGTTTTTT. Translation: CASSRVGELFF.

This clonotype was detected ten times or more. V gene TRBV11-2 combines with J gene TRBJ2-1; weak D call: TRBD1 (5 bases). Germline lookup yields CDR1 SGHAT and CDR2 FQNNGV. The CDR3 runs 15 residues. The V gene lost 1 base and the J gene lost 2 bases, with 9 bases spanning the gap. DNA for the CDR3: TGTGCCAGCAGCTTAGTGGGCAGGGCCTACAATGAGCAGTTCTTC. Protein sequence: CASSLVGRAYNEQFF.

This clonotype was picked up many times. CDR3 residues: CASRAGLAGETQYF. CDR3 nucleotide sequence: TGTGCCAGCAGGGCCGGACTAGCGGGAGAGACCCAGTACTTC. The V gene is TRBV5-5, the J gene TRBJ2-5; TRBD2 agrees at 11 bases. V was pared by 5 bases and J by 4 bases, with 4 bases of the junction left unmatched. Germline values: CDR1 SGHKS, CDR2 YYEKEE (reference sequence). This CDR3 has 14 residues.

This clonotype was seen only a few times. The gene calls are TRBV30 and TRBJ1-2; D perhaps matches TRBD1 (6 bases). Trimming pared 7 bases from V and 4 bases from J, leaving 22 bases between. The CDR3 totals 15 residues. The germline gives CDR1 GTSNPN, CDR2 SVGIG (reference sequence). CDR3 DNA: TGTGCCTCAGCGGGGGCCCTAACTGACTTCTATGGCTACACCTTC. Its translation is CASAGALTDFYGYTF.

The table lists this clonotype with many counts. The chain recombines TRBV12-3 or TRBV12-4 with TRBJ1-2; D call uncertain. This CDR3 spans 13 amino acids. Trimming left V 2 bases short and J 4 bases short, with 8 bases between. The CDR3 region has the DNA TGTGCCAGCAGTTTACCCAGTTTCTATGGCTACACCTTC. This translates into CASSLPSFYGYTF.

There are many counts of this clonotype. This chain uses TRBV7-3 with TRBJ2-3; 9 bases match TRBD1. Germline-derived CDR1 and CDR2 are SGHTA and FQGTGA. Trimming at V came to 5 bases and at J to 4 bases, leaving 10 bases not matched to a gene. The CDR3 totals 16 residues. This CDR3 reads CASSRPQGAGADTQYF. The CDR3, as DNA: TGTGCCAGCAGCCGACCACAGGGGGCGGGCGCAGATACGCAGTATTTT.

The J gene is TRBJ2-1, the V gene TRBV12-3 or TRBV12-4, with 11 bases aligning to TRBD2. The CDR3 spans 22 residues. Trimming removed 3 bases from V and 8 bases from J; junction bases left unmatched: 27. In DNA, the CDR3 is TGTGCCAGCAGTTTCGGTTCTTCGATAATAGCGGGAGGGCCGGAAGGAGGGGATGAGCAGTTCTTC. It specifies CASSFGSSIIAGGPEGGDEQFF.

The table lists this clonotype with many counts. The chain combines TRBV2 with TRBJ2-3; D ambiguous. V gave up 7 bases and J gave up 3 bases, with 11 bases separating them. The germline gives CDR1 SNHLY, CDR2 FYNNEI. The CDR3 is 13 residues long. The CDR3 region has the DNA TGTGCCAGCAAAAGGTCTTGGACAGATACGCAGTATTTT. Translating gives CASKRSWTDTQYF.

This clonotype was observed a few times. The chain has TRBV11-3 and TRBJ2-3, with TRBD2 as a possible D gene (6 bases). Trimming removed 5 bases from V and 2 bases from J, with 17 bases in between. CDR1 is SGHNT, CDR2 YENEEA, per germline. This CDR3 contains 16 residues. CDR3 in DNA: TGTGCCAGCAGCCCCCGGGGAGCGGGCCTCACAGATACGCAGTATTTT. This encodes CASSPRGAGLTDTQYF.

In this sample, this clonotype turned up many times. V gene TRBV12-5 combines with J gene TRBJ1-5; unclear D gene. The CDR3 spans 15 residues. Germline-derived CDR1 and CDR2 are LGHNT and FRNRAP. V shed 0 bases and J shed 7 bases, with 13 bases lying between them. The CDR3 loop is CASGLVPYGEQPQHF. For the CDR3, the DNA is TGTGCTAGTGGTTTGGTACCCTACGGGGAGCAGCCCCAGCATTTT.

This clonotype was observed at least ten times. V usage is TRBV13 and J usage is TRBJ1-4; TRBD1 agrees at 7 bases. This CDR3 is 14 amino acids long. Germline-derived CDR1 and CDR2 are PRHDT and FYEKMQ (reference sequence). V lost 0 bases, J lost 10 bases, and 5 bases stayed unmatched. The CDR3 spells CASSLGQGIGKLFF. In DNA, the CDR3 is TGTGCCAGCAGCTTAGGACAGGGGATAGGAAAACTGTTTTTT.

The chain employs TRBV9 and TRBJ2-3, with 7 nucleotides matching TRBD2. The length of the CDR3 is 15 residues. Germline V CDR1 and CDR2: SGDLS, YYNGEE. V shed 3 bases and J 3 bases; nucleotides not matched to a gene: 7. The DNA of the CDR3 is TGTGCCAGCAGCGCTGGGGTAGCGGGTACAGATACGCAGTATTTT. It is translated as CASSAGVAGTDTQYF.

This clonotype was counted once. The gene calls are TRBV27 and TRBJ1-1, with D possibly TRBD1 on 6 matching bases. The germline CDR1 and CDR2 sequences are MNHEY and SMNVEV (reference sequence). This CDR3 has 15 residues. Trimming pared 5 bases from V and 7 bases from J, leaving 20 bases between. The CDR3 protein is CASSPGHGGRGEAFF. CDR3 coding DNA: TGTGCCAGCAGTCCGGGACATGGGGGCAGGGGTGAAGCTTTCTTT.

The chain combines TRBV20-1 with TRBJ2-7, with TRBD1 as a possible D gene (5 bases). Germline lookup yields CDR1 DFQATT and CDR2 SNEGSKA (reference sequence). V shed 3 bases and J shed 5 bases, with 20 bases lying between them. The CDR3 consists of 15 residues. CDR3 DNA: TGCAGTGCTAGTGGAACGACAGCCCCGGACGACGAGCAGTACTTC. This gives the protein CSASGTTAPDDEQYF.

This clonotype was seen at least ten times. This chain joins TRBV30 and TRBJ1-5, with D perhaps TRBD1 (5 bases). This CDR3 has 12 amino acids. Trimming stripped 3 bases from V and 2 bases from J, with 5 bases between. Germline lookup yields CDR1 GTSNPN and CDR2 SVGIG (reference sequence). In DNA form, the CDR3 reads TGTGCCTGGAGGGGGCGCAATCAGCCCCAGCATTTT. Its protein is CAWRGRNQPQHF.

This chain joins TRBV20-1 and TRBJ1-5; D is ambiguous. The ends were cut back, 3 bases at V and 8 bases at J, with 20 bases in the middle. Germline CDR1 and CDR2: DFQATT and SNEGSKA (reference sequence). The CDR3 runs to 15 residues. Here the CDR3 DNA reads TGCAGTGCTAGCCTAGGCCCGCTCCCCGGGGAGCCCCAGCATTTT. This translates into CSASLGPLPGEPQHF.

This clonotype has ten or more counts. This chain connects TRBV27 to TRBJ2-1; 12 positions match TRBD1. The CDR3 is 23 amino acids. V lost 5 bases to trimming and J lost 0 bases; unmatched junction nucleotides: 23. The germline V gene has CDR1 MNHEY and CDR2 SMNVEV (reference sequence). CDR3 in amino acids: CASSPMMPRGQGARLSSYNEQFF. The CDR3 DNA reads TGTGCCAGCAGTCCCATGATGCCGAGGGGACAGGGGGCGAGGCTTAGCTCCTACAATGAGCAGTTCTTC.

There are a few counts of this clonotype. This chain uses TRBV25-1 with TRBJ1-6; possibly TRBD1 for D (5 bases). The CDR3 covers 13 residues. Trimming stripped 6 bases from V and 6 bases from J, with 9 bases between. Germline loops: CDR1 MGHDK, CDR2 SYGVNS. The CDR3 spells CASSRQFNSPLHF. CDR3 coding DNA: TGTGCCAGCAGCAGACAGTTTAATTCACCCCTCCACTTT.

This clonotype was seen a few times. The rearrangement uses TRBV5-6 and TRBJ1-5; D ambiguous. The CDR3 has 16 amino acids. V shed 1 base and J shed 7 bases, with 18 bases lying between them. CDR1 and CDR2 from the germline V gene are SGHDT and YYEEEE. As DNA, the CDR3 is TGTGCCAGCAGCTTGTACGAGGCAGGCGGAGGCCAGCCCCAGCATTTT. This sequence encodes CASSLYEAGGGQPQHF.

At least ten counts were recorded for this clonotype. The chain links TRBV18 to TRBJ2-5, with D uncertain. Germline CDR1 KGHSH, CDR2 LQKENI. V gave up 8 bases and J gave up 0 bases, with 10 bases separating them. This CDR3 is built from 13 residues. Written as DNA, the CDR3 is TGTGCCAGCGCATCAGAAGACCAAGAGACCCAGTACTTC. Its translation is CASASEDQETQYF.

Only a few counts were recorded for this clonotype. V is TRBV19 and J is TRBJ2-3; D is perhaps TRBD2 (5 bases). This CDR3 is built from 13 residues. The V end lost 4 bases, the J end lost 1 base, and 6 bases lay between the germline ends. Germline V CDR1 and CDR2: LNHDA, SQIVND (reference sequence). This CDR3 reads CASSKRGTDTQYF. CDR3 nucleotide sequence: TGTGCCAGTAGTAAGAGGGGCACAGATACGCAGTATTTT.

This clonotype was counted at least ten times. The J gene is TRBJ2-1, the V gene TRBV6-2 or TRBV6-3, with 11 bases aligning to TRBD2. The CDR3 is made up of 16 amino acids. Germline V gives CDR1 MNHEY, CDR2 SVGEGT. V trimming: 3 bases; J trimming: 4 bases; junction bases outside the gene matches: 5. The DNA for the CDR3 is TGTGCCAGCAGTTATCTAGCGGGAGGAATATACAATGAGCAGTTCTTC. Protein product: CASSYLAGGIYNEQFF.

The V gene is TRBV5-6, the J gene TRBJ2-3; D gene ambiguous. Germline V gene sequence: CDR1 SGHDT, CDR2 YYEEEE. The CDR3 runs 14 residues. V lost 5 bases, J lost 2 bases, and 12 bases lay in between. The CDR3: CASSYVTITDTQYF. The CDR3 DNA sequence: TGTGCCAGCAGTTACGTTACTATCACAGATACGCAGTATTTT. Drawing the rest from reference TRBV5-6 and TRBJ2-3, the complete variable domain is DAGVTQSPTHLIKTRGQQVTLRCSPKSGHDTVSWYQQALGQGPQFIFQYYEEEERQRGNFPDRFSGHQFPNYSSELNVNALLLGDSALYLCASSYVTITDTQYFGPGTRLTVL.

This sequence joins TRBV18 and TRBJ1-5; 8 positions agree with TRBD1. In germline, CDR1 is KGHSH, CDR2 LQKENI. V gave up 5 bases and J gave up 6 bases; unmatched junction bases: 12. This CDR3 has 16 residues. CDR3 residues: CASSRQGADVGQPQHF. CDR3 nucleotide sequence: TGTGCCAGCTCAAGGCAGGGGGCTGATGTGGGTCAGCCCCAGCATTTT.